Below are 9 T cell receptor beta chains sequenced from a single sample in a study of PD-1 blockade in classical Hodgkin lymphoma. The patients all showed relapse after autologous stem cell transplantation, while their brentuximab vedotin exposure varied. Sequencing was performed with immunoSEQ multiplex PCR; in TCRdb, only in-frame clones are kept and a portion is missing. In the table there are roughly 50,000 clones, over 60% of which are singletons. This specimen consisted of peripheral blood mononuclear cells (PBMCs), obtained before the second cycle of nivolumab. The origin of the receptors is a human donor with classical Hodgkin lymphoma.

The rearrangement uses TRBV5-4 and TRBJ1-1; D remains unclear. V was pared by 4 bases and J by 3 bases, with 16 bases between. The CDR3 extends over 15 amino acids. Germline V lookup: CDR1 SGHNT, CDR2 YYREEE (reference sequence). This CDR3 is CASSGNLVKYTEAFF. DNA for the CDR3: TGTGCCAGCAGCGGCAACCTGGTTAAGTACACTGAAGCTTTCTTT. The entire variable domain, with the rest obtained from reference TRBV5-4 and TRBJ1-1, is as follows: ETGVTQSPTHLIKTRGQQVTLRCSSQSGHNTVSWYQQALGQGPQFIFQYYREEENGRGNFPPRFSGLQFPNYSSELNVNALELDDSALYLCASSGNLVKYTEAFFGQGTRLTVV.

CDR3 bases: TGCAGCGTTGTGGTATGGACAGAGACAGATGAGCAGTTCTTC. Its protein is CSVVVWTETDEQFF. This chain uses TRBV29-1 with TRBJ2-1; a weak D match, TRBD1 (6 bases). This CDR3 spans 14 amino acids. The germline V gene encodes CDR1 SQVTM and CDR2 ANQGSEA. The ends were cut back, 4 bases at V and 8 bases at J, with 18 bases in the middle.

In nucleotides, the CDR3 is TGCGCCAGCAGCTCGGACAGGGGGCTGAACACTGAAGCTTTCTTT. It encodes CASSSDRGLNTEAFF. V and J are TRBV5-1 and TRBJ1-1; 11 nucleotides line up with TRBD1. V shed 3 bases, J shed 0 bases, and the junction held 1 base outside the gene matches. Germline V gene data show CDR1 as SGHRS and CDR2 as YFSETQ. CDR3 size: 15 residues. Using reference TRBV5-1 and TRBJ1-1 for the parts outside the CDR3, the full variable domain is KAGVTQTPRYLIKTRGQQVTLSCSPISGHRSVSWYQQTPGQGLQFLFEYFSETQRNKGNFPGRFSGRQFSNSRSEMNVSTLELGDSALYLCASSSDRGLNTEAFFGQGTRLTVV.

V is TRBV6-4 and J is TRBJ1-1; possible D gene TRBD1, 6 bases. Trimming took 7 bases from V and 0 from J, leaving 12 bases between them. The CDR3 loop spans 14 amino acids. The germline CDR1 and CDR2 sequences are MRHNA and SNTAGT. CDR3 sequence: CASTGQHLNTEAFF. DNA of the CDR3: TGTGCCAGCACCGGACAGCACTTGAACACTGAAGCTTTCTTT.

The chain combines TRBV28 with TRBJ2-2, with D perhaps TRBD1 (6 bases). CDR1 and CDR2 from the germline V gene are MDHEN and SYDVKM. The CDR3 consists of 16 residues. Trimming cost V 3 bases and J 0 bases, with 11 bases left between them. The CDR3 region is CASSFQGPSNTGELFF. Written as DNA, the CDR3 is TGTGCCAGCAGTTTTCAGGGGCCCTCGAACACCGGGGAGCTGTTTTTT.

V usage is TRBV4-1 and J usage is TRBJ1-4, with 7 positions matching TRBD1. This CDR3 comprises 16 residues. The trim removed 3 bases at V and 8 bases at J, leaving 12 bases unmatched. The V gene's germline CDR1 is MGHRA and CDR2 YSYEKL. CDR3 nucleotide sequence: TGCGCCAGCAGCCAGGTTTCAGGGGGAAAGGACGAAAAACTGTTTTTT. Amino acids: CASSQVSGGKDEKLFF.

The chain is built from TRBV7-2 and TRBJ1-2; D gene unclear. Germline CDR1 is SGHTA and CDR2 is FQGNSA. V was trimmed by 5 bases and J by 6 bases, leaving 16 bases between them. The CDR3 has 14 residues. CDR3 amino acids: CASSPRPYGHGYTF. The CDR3, as DNA: TGTGCCAGCAGCCCCAGGCCATATGGCCATGGCTACACCTTC.

V and J are TRBV7-2 and TRBJ2-2, with D unresolved. Germline CDR1 SGHTA, CDR2 FQGNSA. CDR3 length equals 13 residues. The ends were cut back, 1 base at V and 4 bases at J, with 4 bases in the middle. The CDR3 DNA reads TGTGCCAGCAGCTTAGTAACCACCGGGGAGCTGTTTTTT. Its translation: CASSLVTTGELFF.

The chain links TRBV18 to TRBJ2-2; 8 bases map to TRBD2. The junction had 8 bases not matched to a gene; V was cut back by 4 bases and J by 4 bases. This CDR3 contains 16 residues. Germline V gene data show CDR1 as KGHSH and CDR2 as LQKENI. The CDR3: CASSLPGGGTTGELFF. DNA for the CDR3: TGTGCCAGCTCACTACCTGGCGGGGGGACCACCGGGGAGCTGTTTTTT.